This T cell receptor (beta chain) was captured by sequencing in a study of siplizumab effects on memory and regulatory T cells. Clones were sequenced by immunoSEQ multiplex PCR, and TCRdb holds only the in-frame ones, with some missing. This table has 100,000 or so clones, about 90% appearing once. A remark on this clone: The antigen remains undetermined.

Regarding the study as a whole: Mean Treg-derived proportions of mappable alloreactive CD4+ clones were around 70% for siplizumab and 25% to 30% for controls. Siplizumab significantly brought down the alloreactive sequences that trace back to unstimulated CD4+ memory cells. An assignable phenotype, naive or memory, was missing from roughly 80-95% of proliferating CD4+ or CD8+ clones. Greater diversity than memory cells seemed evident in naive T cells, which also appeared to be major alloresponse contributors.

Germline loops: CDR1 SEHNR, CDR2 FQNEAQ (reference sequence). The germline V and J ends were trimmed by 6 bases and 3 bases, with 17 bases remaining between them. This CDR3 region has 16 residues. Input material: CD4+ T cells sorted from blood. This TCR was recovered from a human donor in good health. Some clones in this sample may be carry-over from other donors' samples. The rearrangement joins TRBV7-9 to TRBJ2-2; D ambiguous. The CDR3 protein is CASRPSIRADTGELFF. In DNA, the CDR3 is TGTGCCAGCAGGCCCTCCATCCGCGCGGACACCGGGGAGCTGTTTTTT.